Following are 2 T cell receptor beta chains from one sample sequenced in a study (dated by TCRdb to about 2015). The library was made by 5' RACE. Data came from an Illumina MiSeq. TCRdb took the public reads, trimmed them with fastp at Q25, ran MiXCR for clone calling and kept in-frame beta chains. Each CDR3 protein appears once, grouped with its most common genes and DNA. This sample has roughly 69,000 distinct CDR3 sequences in its table, and around a fifth of those were observed once. Jointly, the top ten make up under 3.5% of the sample. Sequencing was carried out using memory CD4+ T cells sorted from a lymph node. This specimen's cell subset or site label, per the study, means: memory CD4+ T cells, CD4+CD45RO+CD25-. The receptors derive from a female donor with breast cancer.

This clonotype was observed many times. The chain uses TRBV20-1 and TRBJ2-6, with unresolved D. CDR1 and CDR2 (germline): DFQATT, SNEGSKA (reference sequence). V lost 5 bases to trimming and J lost 0 bases, with 2 bases between them. The CDR3 contains 12 residues. The CDR3 sequence is CSADSGANVLTF. DNA of the CDR3: TGCAGTGCTGACTCTGGGGCCAACGTCCTGACTTTC.

As regards this clonotype: A much larger clonotype is one base distant, so this may be a read error. The rearrangement joins TRBV20-1 to TRBJ2-5, with 7 bases fitting TRBD2. The length of the CDR3 is 15 residues. Germline lookup yields CDR1 DFQATT and CDR2 SNEGSKA (reference sequence). Trimming took 3 bases from V and 1 from J; bases not matched to a gene: 8. This chain's CDR3 is CSASSPRETQETQYF. The DNA for the CDR3 is TGCAGTGCTAGCAGTCCGCGGGAGACCCAAGAGACCCAGTACTTC.